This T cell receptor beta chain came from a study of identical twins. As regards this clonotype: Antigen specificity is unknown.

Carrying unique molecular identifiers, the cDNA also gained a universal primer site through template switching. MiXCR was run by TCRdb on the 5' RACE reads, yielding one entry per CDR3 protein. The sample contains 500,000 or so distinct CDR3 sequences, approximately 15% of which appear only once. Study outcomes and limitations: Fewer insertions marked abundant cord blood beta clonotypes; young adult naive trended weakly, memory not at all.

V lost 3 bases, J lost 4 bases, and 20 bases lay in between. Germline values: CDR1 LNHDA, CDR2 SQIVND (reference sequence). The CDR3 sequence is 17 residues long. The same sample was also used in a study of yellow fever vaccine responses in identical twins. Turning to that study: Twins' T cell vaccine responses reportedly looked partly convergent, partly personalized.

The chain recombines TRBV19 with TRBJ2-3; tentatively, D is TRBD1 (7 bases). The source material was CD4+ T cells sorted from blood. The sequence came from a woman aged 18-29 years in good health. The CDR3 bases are TGTGCCAGTAGTATTTATGGGCCAGGGGGGAATCCAGATACGCAGTATTTT. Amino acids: CASSIYGPGGNPDTQYF.